These 18 T cell receptor beta chains came from one sample sequenced in a study of blood T cell repertoires in COVID-19. TCRdb's table, derived via immunoSEQ multiplex PCR, lists solely in-frame clones and lacks some. The sample holds over 65,000 clones; around 85% are singletons and the top ten take approximately 12%. Sample: peripheral blood. The receptors come from a human donor in a cohort sampled during active COVID-19.

Here the CDR3 reads CATSESGTDTQYF. Here the CDR3 DNA reads TGTGCCACCAGTGAGAGTGGCACAGATACGCAGTATTTT. The rearrangement uses TRBV24-1 and TRBJ2-3; no reliable D call. The CDR3 runs 13 residues. Germline CDR1 and CDR2: KGHDR and SFDVKD. V dropped 4 bases and J dropped 1 base, with 5 bases sitting between them.

The chain combines TRBV5-1 with TRBJ2-7; 8 positions match TRBD1. Germline V gene sequence: CDR1 SGHRS, CDR2 YFSETQ. The CDR3 runs 14 residues. V dropped 2 bases and J dropped 2; count of bases not matched to a gene: 3. The CDR3 is CASSLRQGPYEQYF. CDR3 in DNA: TGCGCCAGCAGCTTACGACAGGGGCCCTACGAGCAGTACTTC.

The chain recombines TRBV7-9 with TRBJ1-5; D unresolved. The CDR3 consists of 14 residues. Germline-derived CDR1 and CDR2 are SEHNR and FQNEAQ (reference sequence). The ends were cut back, 3 bases at V and 0 bases at J, with 6 bases in the middle. The CDR3 here is CASSLSDSNQPQHF. The CDR3 DNA reads as TGTGCCAGCAGCTTGTCAGATAGCAATCAGCCCCAGCATTTT.

The chain couples TRBV5-1 to TRBJ2-2, with D possibly TRBD1 on 6 matching bases. CDR3 size: 15 residues. Germline CDR1 reads SGHRS; CDR2 reads YFSETQ. V lost 5 bases, J lost 1 base, and 12 bases lay in between. CDR3 sequence reads: CASRTGTKNTGELFF. The CDR3, as DNA: TGCGCCAGCAGGACCGGGACAAAGAACACCGGGGAGCTGTTTTTT.

This chain uses TRBV5-1 with TRBJ2-7; 10 bases are a match to TRBD2. CDR1 is SGHRS and CDR2 is YFSETQ in the germline V gene. The junction had 11 bases not matched to a gene; V was cut back by 2 bases and J by 3 bases. The CDR3 runs 17 residues. The CDR3 is CASSFGSVAGGLYEQYF. The CDR3 nucleotides are TGCGCCAGCAGCTTTGGGTCGGTAGCGGGGGGACTCTACGAGCAGTACTTC.

This clone was seen more than once but under ten times. The chain recombines TRBV18 with TRBJ1-1; perhaps TRBD1 as D (6 bases). Trimming stripped 6 bases from V and 4 bases from J, with 21 bases between. This CDR3 comprises 16 residues. Germline V gives CDR1 KGHSH, CDR2 LQKENI. The CDR3 sequence is CASSVRTDAFSTEAFF. The CDR3 coding sequence is TGTGCCAGCTCCGTGCGGACAGACGCTTTTAGCACTGAAGCTTTCTTT.

V usage is TRBV6-2 or TRBV6-3 and J usage is TRBJ2-5, with 7 bases matching TRBD1. CDR3 length equals 13 residues. V lost 4 bases and J lost 5; bases outside the gene matches: 4. CDR1 and CDR2 (germline): MNHEY, SVGEGT. The CDR3 sequence is CASSWDRRETQYF. Here the CDR3 DNA reads TGTGCCAGCAGTTGGGACAGACGGGAGACCCAGTACTTC.

This clone was picked up a small number of times. The V gene is TRBV9, the J gene TRBJ2-1; 8 bases are a match to TRBD2. Trimming cost V 2 bases and J 4 bases; bases outside gene matches: 8. The germline V gene has CDR1 SGDLS and CDR2 YYNGEE. This CDR3 is 16 amino acids long. CDR3 bases: TGTGCCAGCAGCGTTGATAGCGGGGACCAATACAATGAGCAGTTCTTC. This codes for CASSVDSGDQYNEQFF.

The rearrangement links TRBV25-1 to TRBJ1-5; a weak D match, TRBD1 (6 bases). The V gene's germline CDR1 is MGHDK and CDR2 SYGVNS. Trimming took 1 base from V and 3 from J, leaving 10 bases between them. The CDR3 sequence is 15 residues long. CDR3 in DNA: TGTGCCAGCAGTGAATCAGGGGTGGACAATCAGCCCCAGCATTTT. This sequence encodes CASSESGVDNQPQHF.

The chain joins TRBV19 to TRBJ1-4, with 10 bases matching TRBD1. The CDR3 totals 14 residues. V was pared by 8 bases and J by 8 bases, with 8 bases of the junction left unmatched. CDR1 is LNHDA, CDR2 SQIVND, per germline (reference sequence). The CDR3: CASGSGTGAEKLFF. In DNA, the CDR3 is TGTGCCAGTGGCTCCGGGACAGGGGCAGAAAAACTGTTTTTT.

The chain links TRBV12-5 to TRBJ2-3, with TRBD1 as a possible D gene (6 bases). Per germline, CDR1 LGHNT and CDR2 FRNRAP. The CDR3 is 15 residues long. The germline V and J ends were trimmed by 1 base and 4 bases, with 12 bases remaining between them. The CDR3 region has the DNA TGTGCTAGTGGTTTGGCCAGAACAGGGCCAGATACGCAGTATTTT. It yields the protein CASGLARTGPDTQYF.

V is TRBV3-1 (or the pseudogene TRBV3-2) and J is TRBJ1-3; no clear D gene. This CDR3 has 18 residues. Trimming cost V 0 bases and J 0 bases, with 15 bases left between them. Germline lookup yields CDR1 LGHDT and CDR2 YNNKEL (reference sequence). CDR3 amino acids: CASSQDRGGKRSGNTIYF. The DNA of the CDR3 is TGTGCCAGCAGCCAAGATCGGGGTGGGAAGCGCTCTGGAAACACCATATATTTT.

In the case of this clone: Its ends do not fully match the called genes, so a read error is possible. J is TRBJ2-7 and V is TRBV14; 9 positions agree with TRBD1. This CDR3 has 17 amino acids. Germline V gives CDR1 SGHDN, CDR2 FVKESK. The chain's CDR3 is CASSEDIPGTGSYEQYF. CDR3 nucleotides: TGTGCCAGCAGCGAAGACATCCCCGGGACAGGGTCCTACGAGCAGTACTTC.

V is TRBV12-3 or TRBV12-4 and J is TRBJ2-7, with 7 bases lining up with TRBD1. With V trimmed by 5 bases and J by 2 bases, 3 bases remained unmatched. The CDR3 spans 13 residues. The CDR3 DNA sequence: TGTGCCAGCAGTGACGACAGGGCCTACGAGCAGTACTTC. This codes for CASSDDRAYEQYF.

The chain recombines TRBV9 with TRBJ1-2, with 8 nucleotides matching TRBD1. V lost 3 bases and J lost 7; bases outside the gene matches: 11. Germline V gene data show CDR1 as SGDLS and CDR2 as YYNGEE. This CDR3 region has 15 residues. This CDR3 is CASSGSDRVGSGYTF. Here the CDR3 DNA reads TGTGCCAGCAGCGGATCGGACAGGGTGGGGAGTGGCTACACCTTC. The variable domain in full, completed from reference TRBV9 and TRBJ1-2, reads DSGVTQTPKHLITATGQRVTLRCSPRSGDLSVYWYQQSLDQGLQFLIQYYNGEERAKGNILERFSAQQFPDLHSELNLSSLELGDSALYFCASSGSDRVGSGYTFGSGTRLTVV.

This CDR3 reads CAWSNGQGANSPLHF. The CDR3 DNA reads as TGTGCCTGGAGTAACGGACAGGGGGCGAATTCACCCCTCCACTTT. J is TRBJ1-6 and V is TRBV30, with TRBD1 matching 11 bases. Germline V lookup: CDR1 GTSNPN, CDR2 SVGIG (reference sequence). There are 15 residues in the CDR3. V was pared by 2 bases and J by 7 bases, with 4 bases of the junction left unmatched.

CDR3 protein: CASRDAGGGETQYF. CDR3 in DNA: TGTGCCAGCAGAGACGCGGGTGGTGGAGAGACCCAGTACTTC. This chain joins TRBV5-4 and TRBJ2-5, with D possibly TRBD2 on 5 matching bases. V was cut by 5 bases and J by 4 bases, with 15 bases left in between. This CDR3 is built from 14 residues. Germline V gene lookup returns CDR1 SGHNT and CDR2 YYREEE (reference sequence).

The rearrangement links TRBV5-1 to TRBJ2-1; 9 positions match TRBD1. CDR3 length: 15 residues. The trim removed 2 bases at V and 4 bases at J, leaving 4 bases unmatched. The V gene's germline CDR1 is SGHRS and CDR2 YFSETQ. The CDR3 protein is CASSFGDRDYNEQFF. Here the CDR3 DNA reads TGCGCCAGCAGCTTTGGGGACAGGGATTACAATGAGCAGTTCTTC.